A selection of T cell receptor beta chains follows, all from one sample in a study of molecular identifiers for immune sequencing clone quantification. Via MiXCR, TCRdb re-called the PCR reads, giving one row per CDR3 protein. Seen here are more than 250,000 distinct CDR3 sequences, over 20% observed once, and the top ten hold approximately 0.85%. Sequences were obtained from naive CD8+ T cells from blood, with Jurkat cell RNA spiked in. The receptors come from a human donor in good health. Some libraries in this study had Jurkat cell RNA spiked in. Both conserved end residues are part of each CDR3. D genes are given only for firm matches. Expanded clones get a size class; other rows say once, few or many, or leave the size out.

v_gene	abundance	d_gene	j_gene	CDR3nt	CDR3aa
TRBV12-3/TRBV12-4	NA	NA	TRBJ2-1	TGTGCCAGCAGTTCCCGTGGCGGGGCAGAGGGGAATGGGCAGTTCTTC	CASSSRGGAEGNGQFF
TRBV27	NA	NA	TRBJ2-5	TGTGCCAGCAGTTTATATGAGGGGAACATAGAGACCCAGTACTTC	CASSLYEGNIETQYF
TRBV19	many	NA	TRBJ2-3	TGTGCCAGCAAGGAGTTTGGCACAGATACGCAGTATTTT	CASKEFGTDTQYF
TRBV20-1	NA	TRBD1	TRBJ1-1	TGCAGTGCTAGGAGCAGGGGGCGGACTGAAGCTCTCTTT	CSARSRGRTEALF
TRBV12-3/TRBV12-4	few	NA	TRBJ2-1	TGTGCCAGCTATTGGAATGAGCAGTTCTTC	CASYWNEQFF
TRBV27	many	NA	TRBJ1-1	TGTGCCAGCAGTTTAGACAGGTACACTGAAGCTTTCTTT	CASSLDRYTEAFF
TRBV27	many	TRBD1	TRBJ1-2	TGTGCCAGCAGTTCCGACAGGGTTGTTAGCTACACCTTC	CASSSDRVVSYTF
TRBV2	many	NA	TRBJ1-1	TGTGCCAGCCCTTTGTCGAACAGGGTCGACACTGAAGCTTTCTTT	CASPLSNRVDTEAFF
TRBV30	NA	TRBD2	TRBJ2-1	TGTGCCTGGAGTGAAACTAATAGCGGGGAGCAGTTCTTC	CAWSETNSGEQFF
TRBV6-2/TRBV6-3	few	NA	TRBJ2-5	TGTGCCAGCAGTTACCCGAACAGCTACCAAGAGACCCAGTACTTC	CASSYPNSYQETQYF
TRBV28	few	NA	TRBJ2-3	TGTGCCAGCAGCGCGCCGGGGGCAGATACGCAGTATTTT	CASSAPGADTQYF
TRBV11-2	few	NA	TRBJ2-1	TGTGCCAGCAGCTTCTTAAGCTCCTACAATGAGCAGTTCTTC	CASSFLSSYNEQFF
TRBV27	many	NA	TRBJ2-3	TGTGCCAGCAGTTCCATCGCGGTTACGGGGCTAGATACGCAGTATTTT	CASSSIAVTGLDTQYF
TRBV27	NA	TRBD1	TRBJ1-2	TGTGCCAGCAGAGGGTGGACAGGGCGAATCTATGGCTACACCTTC	CASRGWTGRIYGYTF
TRBV6-1	many	NA	TRBJ2-7	TGTGCCAGCAGTGAACTCCGGGCCCCGGGTTACGAGCAGTACTTC	CASSELRAPGYEQYF
TRBV25-1	NA	TRBD1	TRBJ2-7	TGTGCCAGCAGTGCAAGCAGGGGGCCCTACGAGCAGTACTTC	CASSASRGPYEQYF
TRBV7-9	many	NA	TRBJ2-2	TGTGCCAGCAGCTCCATGGGGACCGGGGAGCTGTTTTTT	CASSSMGTGELFF
TRBV6-5	NA	NA	TRBJ2-2	TGTGCCAGCAGTTACTCGGTATCCAGGGGCACCGGGGAGCTGTTTTTT	CASSYSVSRGTGELFF
TRBV28	many	TRBD2	TRBJ2-2	TGTGCCAGCAGTTTAGGTTCCGCGGGAGGGCCGGTCGGGGAGCTGTTTTTT	CASSLGSAGGPVGELFF
TRBV19	many	NA	TRBJ1-5	TGTGCCAGTAGTATAGGGCTAGGACAGAACAATCAGCCCCAGCATTTT	CASSIGLGQNNQPQHF
TRBV4-3	many	NA	TRBJ2-2	TGCGCCAGCAGCCAAGAGTCGCTAAGCTTGATAGTATCCACCGGGGAGCTGTTTTTT	CASSQESLSLIVSTGELFF
TRBV29-1	many	TRBD1	TRBJ2-2	TGCAGCGTTCAGGGGGCACGGTTTAAAGACACCGGGGAGCTGTTTTTT	CSVQGARFKDTGELFF
TRBV7-9	few	TRBD2	TRBJ2-7	TGTGCCACCAACCACCCGCGACTAGCGGGAGATAATACCTACGAGCAGTACTTC	CATNHPRLAGDNTYEQYF
TRBV4-3	many	NA	TRBJ1-1	TGCGCCAGCAGCCAAGCGGCTGGGGGCACTGAAGCTTTCTTT	CASSQAAGGTEAFF
TRBV12-3/TRBV12-4	many	NA	TRBJ2-3	TGTGCCAGCACCGCGTTCCGACAGGGCACAGATACGCAGTATTTT	CASTAFRQGTDTQYF
TRBV13	many	NA	TRBJ2-7	TGTGCCAGCAGCCACGCGGGGGAGCAGTACTTC	CASSHAGEQYF
TRBV19	many	TRBD1	TRBJ2-3	TGTGCCAGTAGAAGGACAGGGGAAGATACGCAGTATTTT	CASRRTGEDTQYF
TRBV20-1	many	NA	TRBJ2-7	TGCAGTGCATTCCGCTCATCCGGCTACGAGCAGTACTTC	CSAFRSSGYEQYF
TRBV4-3	many	NA	TRBJ1-4	TGCGCCAGCGGCGAGGCGGGGAAACTGTTTTTT	CASGEAGKLFF
TRBV14	many	TRBD1	TRBJ1-2	TGTGCCAGCAGCCAAGATCGGGGACAGGGTATAAACTATGGCTACACCTTC	CASSQDRGQGINYGYTF
TRBV19	many	NA	TRBJ1-5	TGTGCCAGTAGTATAGCGGGGGCGGTCAATCAGCCCCAGCATTTT	CASSIAGAVNQPQHF
TRBV20-1	many	NA	TRBJ2-3	TGCAGTGCAATGCAGGACAGCACAGATACGCAGTATTTT	CSAMQDSTDTQYF
TRBV15	few	NA	TRBJ1-1	TGTGCCACCAGCCGCCAGGGAACGGAAGCTTTCTTT	CATSRQGTEAFF
TRBV24-1	many	NA	TRBJ2-2	TGTGCCACCAGTGATTTGTGGGGGGCCACCGGGGAGCTGTTTTTT	CATSDLWGATGELFF
TRBV7-9	few	NA	TRBJ2-5	TGTGCCAGCAACGGAGGGGGAGTACACCAAGAGACCCAGTACTTC	CASNGGGVHQETQYF
TRBV20-1	NA	TRBD1	TRBJ1-5	TGCAGTGCTAGAGATTCGGGACGACAGGGACTGTATCGCAATCAGCCCCAGCATTTT	CSARDSGRQGLYRNQPQHF
TRBV27	NA	NA	TRBJ2-2	TGTGCCAGCAGTTTCGGCAGGGCCGGGGAGCTGTTTTTT	CASSFGRAGELFF
TRBV7-9	many	NA	TRBJ2-3	TGTGCCAGCAGCTCACGGGATACAGATACGCAGTATTTT	CASSSRDTDTQYF
TRBV4-1	many	TRBD1	TRBJ1-1	TGCGCCAGCAGCCAACGGACAGGGGGTCGCACTGAAGCTTTCTTT	CASSQRTGGRTEAFF
TRBV19	NA	NA	TRBJ1-1	TGTGCCAGTAGTATAGGGGGACAAAGTGAAGCTTTCTTT	CASSIGGQSEAFF
TRBV28	many	TRBD2	TRBJ2-3	TGTGCCAGCAGTCCGGGGACTAGCGGGAGTTGGGGAGATACGCAGTATTTT	CASSPGTSGSWGDTQYF